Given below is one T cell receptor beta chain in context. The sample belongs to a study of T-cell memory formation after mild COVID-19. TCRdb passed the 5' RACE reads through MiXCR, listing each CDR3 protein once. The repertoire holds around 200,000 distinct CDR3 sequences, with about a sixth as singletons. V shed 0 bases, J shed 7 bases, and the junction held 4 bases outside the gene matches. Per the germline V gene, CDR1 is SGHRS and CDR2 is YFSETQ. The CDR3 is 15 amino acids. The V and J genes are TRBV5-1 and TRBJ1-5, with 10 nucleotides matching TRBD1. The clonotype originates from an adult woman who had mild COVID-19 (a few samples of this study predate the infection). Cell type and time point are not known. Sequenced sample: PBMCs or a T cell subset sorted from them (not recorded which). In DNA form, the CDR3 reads TGCGCCAGCAGCTTGGCCGGACAGGGGGGACAGCCCCAGCATTTT. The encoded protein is CASSLAGQGGQPQHF.